Listed here are 29 T cell receptor beta chains from one sample, sequenced in a study of blood T cells in healthy people across ages. The authors ran a second PCR of 7 to 11 cycles using a sample-barcoded 5' primer and a J-beta primer mix. TCRdb re-derived calls from the 5' RACE reads in MiXCR, one entry per CDR3 protein. The table shows approximately 1.5 million distinct CDR3 sequences, with approximately 32% occurring only once. Input material: blood. Receptor source: a woman aged 25 to 39 in good health.

Points on this clonotype: The junction does not match germline at one end; this may be a read error. The CDR3 here is CASSLLAGGNELFF. The DNA of the CDR3 is TGTGCCAGCAGCTTACTAGCGGGGGGTAATGAGCTGTTCTTC. This chain connects TRBV7-8 to TRBJ2-1, with 11 bases that match TRBD2. This CDR3 has 14 amino acids. Germline lookup yields CDR1 SGHVS and CDR2 FQNEAQ.

V is TRBV7-2 and J is TRBJ2-3; no firm D call. V was shortened by 5 bases and J by 4 bases, with 10 bases between the two germline ends. CDR1 and CDR2 (germline): SGHTA, FQGNSA. The CDR3 totals 13 residues. CDR3 sequence: CASSPQYSDTQYF. The CDR3 DNA sequence: TGTGCCAGCAGCCCTCAGTACTCAGATACGCAGTATTTT.

This clonotype was detected many times. V usage is TRBV7-9 and J usage is TRBJ1-1; the D is unclear. Germline CDR1 SEHNR, CDR2 FQNEAQ (reference sequence). The CDR3 has 11 amino acids. V lost 4 bases and J lost 3, with 3 bases in between. CDR3 DNA: TGTGCCAGCAGCTCCTACACTGAAGCTTTCTTT. Protein sequence: CASSSYTEAFF.

This clonotype has just one count. At one of its ends the junction is not consistent with the germline gene, which may arise from a read error. The V gene is TRBV4-1, the J gene TRBJ2-7, with 7 positions matching TRBD1. The germline CDR1 and CDR2 sequences are MGHRA and YSYEKL. This CDR3 is 15 amino acids long. In DNA, the CDR3 is TGCGCCAACAGCCAGATCCGGGACAGCTTTTACGAGCAGTACTTC. It is translated as CANSQIRDSFYEQYF.

This clonotype was detected only a few times. This chain uses TRBV15 with TRBJ1-6; the D is unclear. CDR1 is LNHNV, CDR2 YYDKDF, per germline (reference sequence). The V and J ends lost 4 bases and 8 bases respectively, with 18 bases between them. The CDR3 is 16 residues long. This CDR3 is CATSKSVLRVDSPLHF. CDR3 in DNA: TGTGCCACCAGCAAGAGCGTACTGAGGGTGGATTCACCCCTCCACTTT.

The chain couples TRBV3-1 to TRBJ2-3; D not certain. The CDR3 spans 17 residues. The V end lost 0 bases, the J end lost 1 base, and 14 bases lay between the germline ends. Looked up from germline, CDR1 is LGHDT and CDR2 is YNNKEL (reference sequence). This CDR3 is CASSQDESYWGTDTQYF. CDR3 nucleotides: TGTGCCAGCAGCCAAGATGAATCCTACTGGGGCACAGATACGCAGTATTTT.

With regard to this clonotype: This sequence may be a read error, since a much larger clone differs from it by one base. The CDR3 DNA follows: TGTGCCAGCAGCCGACTAGCGGACACCGGGGAGCGGTTTTTT. Residues: CASSRLADTGERFF. The chain uses TRBV6-2 or TRBV6-3 and TRBJ2-2; 9 positions match TRBD2. The germline gives CDR1 MNHEY, CDR2 SVGEGT. The CDR3 is 14 amino acids.

V usage is TRBV27 and J usage is TRBJ1-2; D perhaps matches TRBD1 (6 bases). The CDR3 sequence is 14 residues long. Trimming took 5 bases from V and 4 from J, leaving 14 bases between them. Per germline, CDR1 MNHEY and CDR2 SMNVEV (reference sequence). CDR3 sequence: CASSPAGGAYGYTF. The CDR3 nucleotides are TGTGCCAGCAGTCCAGCGGGGGGGGCCTATGGCTACACCTTC.

This clonotype was seen just once. The genes are TRBV12-3 or TRBV12-4 and TRBJ2-3, with D uncertain. The CDR3 contains 15 residues. Trimming left V 6 bases short and J 4 bases short, with 17 bases between. The CDR3 coding sequence is TGTGCCAGCAGCCCTAGACGAGTGAGCGCAGATACGCAGTATTTT. Protein: CASSPRRVSADTQYF.

This clonotype was seen a few times. The J gene is TRBJ1-2, the V gene TRBV2, with 8 bases that match TRBD1. Per the germline V gene, CDR1 is SNHLY and CDR2 is FYNNEI. CDR3 length equals 12 residues. With V trimmed by 9 bases and J by 4 bases, 4 bases remained unmatched. In nucleotides, the CDR3 is TGTGCCAGTGGGACAGGCACCTATGGCTACACCTTC. As protein: CASGTGTYGYTF.

This clonotype appeared a few times. The V call is TRBV7-9, the J call TRBJ1-2; weak D call: TRBD1 (5 bases). Trimming removed 3 bases from V and 8 bases from J, with 10 bases in between. This CDR3 spans 12 amino acids. Germline V gene lookup returns CDR1 SEHNR and CDR2 FQNEAQ (reference sequence). The CDR3 is CASSFPAGGYTF. The CDR3 DNA reads TGTGCCAGCAGCTTTCCTGCAGGGGGCTACACCTTC.

The rearrangement links TRBV19 to TRBJ2-3; a possible D gene is TRBD1 (5 bases). The CDR3 covers 13 residues. The V and J ends lost 8 bases and 4 bases respectively, with 13 bases between them. The germline gives CDR1 LNHDA, CDR2 SQIVND (reference sequence). The CDR3 coding sequence is TGTGCCAGTGGACATGGTGATTCAGATACGCAGTATTTT. Its translation is CASGHGDSDTQYF.

This clonotype came up a few times. The chain links TRBV12-3 or TRBV12-4 to TRBJ2-2, with D hard to call. The length of the CDR3 is 14 residues. V was shortened by 6 bases and J by 5 bases, with 13 bases between the two germline ends. Here the CDR3 reads CASSSSWVTGELFF. The CDR3 region has the DNA TGTGCCAGCAGCTCTTCTTGGGTTACCGGGGAGCTGTTTTTT.

This clonotype was observed a few times. J is TRBJ1-4 and V is TRBV25-1; no clear D gene. V was pared by 4 bases and J by 13 bases, with 10 bases between. The germline V gene encodes CDR1 MGHDK and CDR2 SYGVNS. The CDR3 totals 11 residues. As DNA, the CDR3 is TGTGCCAGCAGTGGGACCCGAAGACTGTTTTTT. It translates to CASSGTRRLFF.

This clonotype turned up a few times. One end of the junction does not line up with germline, which may come from a read error. This chain uses TRBV30 with TRBJ1-4, with a possible D match to TRBD1 (5 bases). This CDR3 spans 14 amino acids. The V gene's germline CDR1 is GTSNPN and CDR2 SVGIG (reference sequence). The CDR3 here is CAWSTHRINEKRFF. In DNA form, the CDR3 reads TGTGCCTGGAGTACCCACAGGATTAATGAAAAACGGTTTTTT.

In DNA, the CDR3 is TGCGCCAGCAACCACACACCTAACACTGAAGCTTTCTTT. Encoded protein: CASNHTPNTEAFF. This chain links TRBV4-1 with TRBJ1-1; D remains ambiguous. This CDR3 has 13 amino acids. The germline gives CDR1 MGHRA, CDR2 YSYEKL. Trimming left V 7 bases short and J 2 bases short, with 11 bases between.

This clonotype was observed a few times. The chain couples TRBV5-5 to TRBJ1-2; D is uncertain. V was clipped by 4 bases and J by 5 bases, with 9 bases between them. The length of the CDR3 is 12 residues. In germline, CDR1 is SGHKS, CDR2 YYEKEE (reference sequence). CDR3 in DNA: TGTGCCAGCAGCCAATCGACTTATGGCTACACCTTC. The encoded protein is CASSQSTYGYTF.

This clonotype was detected a few times. One end of the junction varies from germline; a read error may be responsible. The chain is built from TRBV7-9 and TRBJ2-1; D is uncertain. The CDR3 extends over 14 amino acids. CDR1 and CDR2 (germline): SEHNR, FQNEAQ (reference sequence). Written as DNA, the CDR3 is TGTGCCAGCAGCTCCTACTCCTCCCACAATGAGCAGTTCTTC. Amino acid sequence: CASSSYSSHNEQFF.

The chain carries TRBV7-9 and TRBJ2-1; no clear D. The germline V gene has CDR1 SEHNR and CDR2 FQNEAQ (reference sequence). V shed 5 bases and J shed 12 bases, with 14 bases lying between them. This CDR3 is 12 amino acids long. DNA for the CDR3: TGTGCCAGCAGCCTCAGTGGAAACGTGCAGTTCTTC. Its protein is CASSLSGNVQFF.

This chain uses TRBV2 with TRBJ2-2; 7 nucleotides align to TRBD2. Germline V gives CDR1 SNHLY, CDR2 FYNNEI. The ends lost 6 bases at V and 1 base at J; junction bases unmatched: 8. The CDR3 runs to 16 residues. The CDR3 DNA sequence: TGTGCCAGCAGACCAGGCTGGGGGGGGAACACCGGGGAGCTGTTTTTT. Its protein product is CASRPGWGGNTGELFF.

This chain joins TRBV11-2 and TRBJ2-5; D call uncertain. Germline V gene lookup returns CDR1 SGHAT and CDR2 FQNNGV. Trimming took off 3 bases at V and 3 bases at J, with 8 bases between the two ends. The CDR3 contains 13 residues. Here the CDR3 DNA reads TGTGCCAGCAGCTTGGGGATAGAAGAGACCCAGTACTTC. It encodes CASSLGIEETQYF.

The V gene is TRBV1, the J gene TRBJ2-1; the table gives TRBD2 as D, unverified against the DNA. TRBV1 is reported as a pseudogene. This CDR3 spans 15 amino acids. The CDR3 spells CTFAGTSGTNGEQFF. For the CDR3, the DNA is TGCACTTTCGCGGGGACTAGCGGGACCAATGGAGAGCAGTTCTTC.

This clonotype appeared a few times. The V call is TRBV4-1, the J call TRBJ2-5, with TRBD2 as a possible D gene (6 bases). The germline V gene encodes CDR1 MGHRA and CDR2 YSYEKL. CDR3 length: 18 amino acids. The V gene lost 0 bases and the J gene lost 1 base, with 18 bases spanning the gap. DNA of the CDR3: TGCGCCAGCAGCCAAGATATTTTCGGAGGGACGGGCCAAGAGACCCAGTACTTC. Residues: CASSQDIFGGTGQETQYF.

With respect to this clonotype: A read error may explain this, as a much larger clone is one base away. CDR3 sequence: CASGLVRPYNEQFF. For the CDR3, the DNA is TGTGCCAGCGGCTTAGTCAGACCTTACAATGAGCAGTTCTTC. The gene calls are TRBV7-2 and TRBJ2-1, with unresolved D. CDR3 size: 14 residues. CDR1 and CDR2 (germline): SGHTA, FQGNSA.

V and J are TRBV4-1 and TRBJ2-1, with D perhaps TRBD1 or TRBD2 (6 bases each). Trimming pared 1 base from V and 3 bases from J, leaving 16 bases between. The CDR3 loop spans 17 amino acids. Looked up from germline, CDR1 is MGHRA and CDR2 is YSYEKL. CDR3 sequence: CASSQGTVGGFYNEQFF. DNA for the CDR3: TGCGCCAGCAGCCAAGGAACCGTGGGGGGCTTCTACAATGAGCAGTTCTTC.

In this sample, this clonotype turned up a few times. V is TRBV29-1 and J is TRBJ1-2; D is unclear. The CDR3 spans 13 residues. The germline V gene has CDR1 SQVTM and CDR2 ANQGSEA. V was clipped by 2 bases and J by 4 bases, with 11 bases between them. CDR3 loop: CSVELSEGYGYTF. CDR3 nucleotide sequence: TGCAGCGTTGAATTGTCAGAAGGCTATGGCTACACCTTC.

CDR3 DNA sequence: TGTGCCAGCCTCTGGACAGGGCCCTCGGATGAGCAGTTCTTC. The encoded protein is CASLWTGPSDEQFF. V gene TRBV2 combines with J gene TRBJ2-1; TRBD1 agrees at 8 bases. The trim removed 8 bases at V and 8 bases at J, leaving 11 bases unmatched. CDR1 is SNHLY and CDR2 is FYNNEI in the germline V gene. The CDR3 is 14 residues long.

The V gene is TRBV9, the J gene TRBJ2-7, with 11 bases identical to TRBD2. This CDR3 is 15 amino acids long. CDR1 SGDLS and CDR2 YYNGEE come from the germline V gene. The V segment lost 0 bases and the J segment 9 bases; nucleotides outside the gene matches: 8. The CDR3 DNA reads as TGTGCCAGCAGCGTAGCTCCTAGCGGGAGGAACGTGCAGTACTTC. Amino acid sequence: CASSVAPSGRNVQYF.

This clonotype was found a few times. The rearrangement uses TRBV27 and TRBJ2-1; D is undetermined. Germline assignment: CDR1 MNHEY and CDR2 SMNVEV (reference sequence). The length of the CDR3 is 12 residues. V shed 7 bases and J shed 0 bases, with 4 bases lying between them. CDR3 nucleotide sequence: TGTGCCAGCACCAACTCCTACAATGAGCAGTTCTTC. Its translation: CASTNSYNEQFF.